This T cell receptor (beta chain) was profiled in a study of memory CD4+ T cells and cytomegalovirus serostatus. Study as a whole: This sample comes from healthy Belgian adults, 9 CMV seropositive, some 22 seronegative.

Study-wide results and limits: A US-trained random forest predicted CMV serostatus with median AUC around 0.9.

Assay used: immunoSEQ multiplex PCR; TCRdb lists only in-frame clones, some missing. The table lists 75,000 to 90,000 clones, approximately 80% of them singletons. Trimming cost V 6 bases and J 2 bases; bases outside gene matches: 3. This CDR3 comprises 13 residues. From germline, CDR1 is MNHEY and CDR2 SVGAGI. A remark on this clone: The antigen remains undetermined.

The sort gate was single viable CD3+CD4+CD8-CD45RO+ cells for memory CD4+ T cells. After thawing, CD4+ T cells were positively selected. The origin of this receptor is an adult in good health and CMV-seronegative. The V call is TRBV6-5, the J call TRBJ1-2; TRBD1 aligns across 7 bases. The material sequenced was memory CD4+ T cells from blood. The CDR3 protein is CASSRDSNYGYTF. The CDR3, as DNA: TGTGCCAGCAGCAGGGACAGCAACTATGGCTACACCTTC.